The clone carrying this T cell receptor beta chain was recorded a few times. Its antigen is currently unknown. The sample belongs to a study of CD8+ T cells in alopecia areata. On the study more broadly: Treated patients were dosed with oral tofacitinib, taking 5 to 10 mg twice daily. Overall study results and limits: The study found TCR sharing across patients less clear than in mice, possibly for HLA reasons.

CDR1 is SGHTA and CDR2 is FQGNSA in the germline V gene. CDR3 size: 13 residues. The germline V and J ends were trimmed by 5 bases and 5 bases, with 10 bases remaining between them. Documented treatment: oral pan-JAK inhibitor, 5-10 mg twice daily. In each case, RNA was isolated and then reverse transcribed into cDNA as the sequencing template. Produced via immunoSEQ multiplex PCR; TCRdb's table is partial and in-frame only. Here the sample spans a few hundred thousand clones, approximately 40% being singletons. This chain joins TRBV7-2 and TRBJ1-5; D uncertain. This receptor was obtained from a human donor with alopecia areata. Source: CD4+ T cells sorted from blood, taken at approximately week 36, from a patient treated with tofacitinib. DNA of the CDR3: TGTGCCAGCAGCATGAACAGTCATCAGCCCCAGCATTTT. It codes for CASSMNSHQPQHF.